This TCR beta chain derives from a study of identifying expanded T cells in peripheral blood (dated by TCRdb to the late 2010s). In terms of the full investigation: Separate aliquots of the same genomic DNA pool were sequenced to produce technical replicates, and four replicates were compared in pairs.

The immunoSEQ Assay, which uses bias-controlled multiplex PCR amplification of genomic DNA, was used to profile TCRbeta CDR3 regions. For the original study's pipeline: The absolute abundance of each unique TCRbeta CDR3 region was quantified after sequences were collapsed and filtered. Differential abundance was tested with a binomial (Fisher-equivalent) model and with a beta-binomial model adding time-dependent variance fitted from healthy donors. Clones with fewer than 5 combined templates were removed, and differential abundance was called for clones with a Benjamini-Hochberg FDR below 0.01. Beta-binomial variance was modeled as a function of total template count across the two samples using the form v = (b*log(k)+a)^2. Drawn from immuneACCESS, this table holds only the in-frame rearrangements with V and J called that TCRdb kept. Clones are partly lost; checked studies trace under half to an unresolved V gene and leave the rest unexplained. Clonal size and the V and J genes are those of that table, whereas D and trimming came from the DNA. The sample table lists fewer than 85,000 clones, just under 85% of them with a count of one. The ten most abundant clones make up about 18% of the sample.

Beyond this particular receptor, the publication reports: In all healthy donors, the variance in clone template counts between samples taken roughly 14 days apart rose significantly as total template count increased. Between technical replicates the binomial model flagged 0.9 to 1.5 differentially abundant clones, whereas over about two weeks the binomial model flagged about 15 and over approximately 4 weeks 19 to 20. It was expected by the authors that biological variance in healthy repertoires might increase further over much longer intervals, such as months to years. The beta-binomial model significantly reduced the number of clones called differentially abundant and the false-positive rate across all healthy-donor time intervals.

Of note for this clone: It has no known antigen specificity. No base qualities exist here, and no much larger clone lies one base off it.

No immune events, such as infections, were documented for the healthy donors during the collection period. To calibrate time-dependent variance in a beta-binomial model of T-cell clone differential abundance, blood repertoires from healthy donors were used as a training cohort. The training cohort comprised approximately 10 healthy donors, 3 female and 7 male. Donor ages ranged from 29 to 64 years, with an average of roughly 47 years. Obtained from a commercial supplier, whole blood was collected from each healthy donor at three time points set two to three weeks apart. Genomic DNA was extracted from unsorted whole blood for immunosequencing. Measured from the cysteine to the phenylalanine, the CDR3 is 15 residues long. Of the read, only the CDR3 DNA is kept; its 45 bases are in frame from base 1. The junction carries 15 bases between V and J, which are trimmed by 5 bases and 3 bases respectively. The germline V gene gives CDR1 as SGHTA and CDR2 as FQGTGA.

The chain joins TRBV7-3 to TRBJ2-3, with the D gene tentatively TRBD1 or TRBD2, based on 5 matching bases in each. The sequenced sample consisted of blood. The sequence was collected from a person aged 18 to 75 in good health. Read as DNA, the sequence is TGTGCCAGCAGCCCTTCTCGGGGCGGGACAGATACGCAGTATTTT. It specifies CASSPSRGGTDTQYF. Reference TRBV7-3 and TRBJ2-3 proteins supply the regions before and after the CDR3; the full variable domain is: GAGVSQTPSNKVTEKGKYVELRCDPISGHTALYWYRQSLGQGPEFLIYFQGTGAADDSGLPNDRFFAVRPEGSVSTLKIQRTERGDSAVYLCASSPSRGGTDTQYFGPGTRLTVL.